One and the same sample provided the 29 T cell receptor beta chains below, sequenced in a study of T cell responses to AZD1222 COVID-19 vaccine. TCRdb's table, derived via immunoSEQ multiplex PCR, lists solely in-frame clones and lacks some. The data contain some 280,000 clones, approximately 94% of them seen just once; the ten biggest clones take up roughly 0.6%. Sample: peripheral blood, taken 28 days after the second AZD1222 dose. These receptors were obtained from an adult who received the AZD1222 COVID-19 vaccine.

Details on this clone: Other DNA sequences of this sample code for an identical CDR3. V and J are TRBV28 and TRBJ2-3; D is unclear. V was cut by 3 bases and J by 5 bases, with 3 bases left in between. The CDR3 has 11 residues. Per germline, CDR1 MDHEN and CDR2 SYDVKM. In DNA form, the CDR3 reads TGTGCCAGCAGTTTGAGAGATACGCAGTATTTT. Its translation is CASSLRDTQYF.

The chain joins TRBV19 to TRBJ1-2; D possibly corresponds to TRBD1 (5 bases). This CDR3 comprises 16 residues. Germline loops: CDR1 LNHDA, CDR2 SQIVND (reference sequence). V dropped 7 bases and J dropped 0 bases, with 18 bases sitting between them. CDR3 loop: CASTHPGQPANYGYTF. CDR3 sequence (DNA): TGTGCCAGTACCCATCCGGGGCAGCCAGCTAACTATGGCTACACCTTC.

This chain links TRBV5-1 with TRBJ2-1; 8 bases are shared with TRBD2. The CDR3 is 14 residues long. Per germline, CDR1 SGHRS and CDR2 YFSETQ. Trimming at V came to 0 bases and at J to 7 bases, leaving 3 bases not matched to a gene. CDR3 nucleotides: TGCGCCAGCAGCTTGGATGGCGGGAGGAATGAGCAGTTCTTC. Its protein is CASSLDGGRNEQFF.

This chain connects TRBV28 to TRBJ2-7; no clear D gene. There are 15 residues in the CDR3. Germline V gene data show CDR1 as MDHEN and CDR2 as SYDVKM. V was trimmed by 5 bases and J by 7 bases, leaving 21 bases between them. CDR3 region: CASSVAQDIFREQYF. For the CDR3, the DNA is TGTGCCAGCAGTGTCGCACAAGATATTTTCCGTGAGCAGTACTTC.

The genes are TRBV27 and TRBJ2-7, with 8 bases lining up with TRBD2. The CDR3 length is 14 residues. V lost 5 bases and J lost 4; bases outside the gene matches: 7. The germline gives CDR1 MNHEY, CDR2 SMNVEV (reference sequence). The CDR3 bases are TGTGCCAGCAGTCCCCGGGGGGGTAGTTACGAGCAGTACTTC. Translating it yields CASSPRGGSYEQYF.

This rearrangement joins TRBV28 to TRBJ2-7; TRBD2 agrees at 7 bases. The CDR3 length is 15 residues. V dropped 3 bases and J dropped 0; count of bases not matched to a gene: 5. Germline loops: CDR1 MDHEN, CDR2 SYDVKM. The CDR3 region is CASSLGGVISYEQYF. CDR3 bases: TGTGCCAGCAGTTTGGGGGGGGTTATCTCCTACGAGCAGTACTTC.

This rearrangement joins TRBV24-1 to TRBJ2-1, with D possibly being TRBD2 (5 bases). V was trimmed by 2 bases and J by 15 bases, leaving 10 bases between them. The CDR3 runs to 11 residues. CDR1 KGHDR and CDR2 SFDVKD come from the germline V gene. The CDR3 coding sequence is TGTGCCACCAGTGATTACGGGAACCGGTTCTTC. Its translation: CATSDYGNRFF.

The chain's CDR3 is CASSVASGAYNEQFF. Written as DNA, the CDR3 is TGTGCCAGCAGCGTAGCTAGCGGGGCCTACAATGAGCAGTTCTTC. This chain connects TRBV9 to TRBJ2-1, with 9 bases fitting TRBD2. The CDR3 totals 15 residues. Germline V gene data show CDR1 as SGDLS and CDR2 as YYNGEE. The V and J ends lost 0 bases and 2 bases, in that order; junction bases with no gene match: 0.

This chain links TRBV9 with TRBJ2-1, with D perhaps matching TRBD1 or TRBD2 (5 bases each). Germline V gene lookup returns CDR1 SGDLS and CDR2 YYNGEE. The CDR3 is 16 residues long. Trimming removed 4 bases at V and 5 bases at J, with 19 bases between. CDR3 nucleotide sequence: TGTGCCAGCAGCTTCCGGGACCAAGGATTTGACAATGAGCAGTTCTTC. It yields the protein CASSFRDQGFDNEQFF.

The count of this clone is one. The gene calls are TRBV5-4 and TRBJ1-6; 7 bases are shared with TRBD1. Per germline, CDR1 SGHNT and CDR2 YYREEE (reference sequence). V dropped 3 bases and J dropped 7; count of bases not matched to a gene: 7. The CDR3 has 15 residues. The CDR3 DNA reads as TGTGCCAGCAGCTCATGGGACAGACAGAATTCACCCCTCCACTTT. Encoded protein: CASSSWDRQNSPLHF.

This chain uses TRBV3-1 (or the pseudogene TRBV3-2) with TRBJ2-7; D is undetermined. The V gene lost 0 bases and the J gene lost 4 bases, with 10 bases spanning the gap. The CDR3 consists of 14 residues. Germline V gene sequence: CDR1 LGHDT, CDR2 YNNKEL (reference sequence). The CDR3: CASSQDWEDYEQYF. The CDR3 DNA reads TGTGCCAGCAGCCAAGATTGGGAAGATTACGAGCAGTACTTC.

This rearrangement joins TRBV2 to TRBJ2-2; TRBD2 aligns across 7 bases. The germline V gene encodes CDR1 SNHLY and CDR2 FYNNEI. V lost 3 bases and J lost 4; bases outside the gene matches: 5. The CDR3 extends over 15 amino acids. CDR3 in amino acids: CASSEGGLGTGELFF. Here the CDR3 DNA reads TGTGCCAGCAGTGAGGGAGGGTTGGGCACCGGGGAGCTGTTTTTT.

The chain employs TRBV5-1 and TRBJ2-2, with D perhaps TRBD2 (6 bases). The V gene's germline CDR1 is SGHRS and CDR2 YFSETQ. This CDR3 contains 14 residues. With 5 bases removed from V and 6 bases from J, the gap between germline ends came to 14 bases. CDR3 DNA sequence: TGCGCCAGCAGTCTGGAGGGTTTCGCCGGGGAGCTGTTTTTT. This codes for CASSLEGFAGELFF. The complete variable domain, with remaining parts taken from reference TRBV5-1 and TRBJ2-2, reads KAGVTQTPRYLIKTRGQQVTLSCSPISGHRSVSWYQQTPGQGLQFLFEYFSETQRNKGNFPGRFSGRQFSNSRSEMNVSTLELGDSALYLCASSLEGFAGELFFGEGSRLTVL.

This clone was observed a handful of times. The chain couples TRBV7-3 to TRBJ2-1; 12 nucleotides align to TRBD2. The CDR3 spans 13 residues. Trimming at V came to 4 bases and at J to 10 bases, leaving 2 bases not matched to a gene. Per the germline V gene, CDR1 is SGHTA and CDR2 is FQGTGA. The CDR3 protein is CASSSGLAGEQFF. The CDR3 DNA reads TGTGCCAGCAGCTCTGGACTAGCGGGAGAGCAGTTCTTC.

The genes are TRBV11-3 and TRBJ1-1; D remains ambiguous. The CDR3 covers 13 residues. Germline-derived CDR1 and CDR2 are SGHNT and YENEEA. Trimming left V 5 bases short and J 1 base short, with 8 bases between. CDR3 protein: CASSPTTNTEAFF. DNA for the CDR3: TGTGCCAGCAGCCCAACAACGAACACTGAAGCTTTCTTT.

The chain carries TRBV6-5 and TRBJ2-7; D perhaps matches TRBD1 (6 bases). CDR1 and CDR2 (germline): MNHEY, SVGAGI. CDR3 length equals 14 residues. Trimming took 2 bases from V and 2 from J, leaving 10 bases between them. CDR3 loop: CASSYKDRTYEQYF. CDR3 sequence (DNA): TGTGCCAGCAGTTACAAAGACAGGACCTACGAGCAGTACTTC.

J is TRBJ1-1 and V is TRBV5-1, with 7 bases matching TRBD1. The CDR3 length is 16 residues. Germline values: CDR1 SGHRS, CDR2 YFSETQ. V lost 2 bases and J lost 4; bases outside the gene matches: 11. The CDR3 DNA reads TGCGCCAGCAGCTTAACTACAGGGGCAGGTGTCACTGAAGCTTTCTTT. Residues: CASSLTTGAGVTEAFF.

J is TRBJ1-5 and V is TRBV7-3, with no clear D. Per germline, CDR1 SGHTA and CDR2 FQGTGA. Trimming stripped 2 bases from V and 4 bases from J, with 6 bases between. There are 13 residues in the CDR3. CDR3 DNA sequence: TGTGCCAGCAGCTTAGGTTTGAATCAGCCCCAGCATTTT. Protein sequence: CASSLGLNQPQHF.

The chain has TRBV5-6 and TRBJ1-4; tentative D call: TRBD1 (6 bases). The CDR3 spans 15 residues. Trimming removed 4 bases at V and 0 bases at J, with 10 bases between. Germline CDR1 reads SGHDT; CDR2 reads YYEEEE. The CDR3 region has the DNA TGTGCCAGCAGCACCCCAGGGGCAACTAATGAAAAACTGTTTTTT. Its protein product is CASSTPGATNEKLFF. Complete variable domain (other parts from reference TRBV5-6 and TRBJ1-4): DAGVTQSPTHLIKTRGQQVTLRCSPKSGHDTVSWYQQALGQGPQFIFQYYEEEERQRGNFPDRFSGHQFPNYSSELNVNALLLGDSALYLCASSTPGATNEKLFFGSGTQLSVL.

The CDR3 spells CSASLDRVDQPQHF. The CDR3 DNA is TGCAGTGCTAGTTTAGACAGGGTAGATCAGCCCCAGCATTTT. The V gene is TRBV20-1, the J gene TRBJ1-5; TRBD1 matches at 7 bases. Per germline, CDR1 DFQATT and CDR2 SNEGSKA (reference sequence). This CDR3 spans 14 amino acids. Trimming at V came to 3 bases and at J to 5 bases, leaving 7 bases not matched to a gene.

The chain recombines TRBV6-5 with TRBJ2-3; TRBD2 agrees at 8 bases. Germline V CDR1 and CDR2: MNHEY, SVGAGI. Losses at the gene ends were 8 bases for V and 8 bases for J; bases not matched to a gene: 15. This CDR3 is 15 amino acids long. This CDR3 reads CASCPIHSGAGTQYF. CDR3 nucleotides: TGTGCCAGCTGTCCCATTCATAGCGGGGCGGGTACGCAGTATTTT.

The V call is TRBV18, the J call TRBJ1-1, with unresolved D. Germline CDR1 and CDR2: KGHSH and LQKENI. This CDR3 has 14 amino acids. Trimming took 0 bases from V and 1 from J, leaving 6 bases between them. The CDR3 region has the DNA TGTGCCAGCTCACCACCATCGGGGAACACTGAAGCTTTCTTT. Protein sequence: CASSPPSGNTEAFF.

The chain recombines TRBV3-1 (or the pseudogene TRBV3-2) with TRBJ1-4, with a possible D match to TRBD1 (5 bases). There are 15 residues in the CDR3. CDR1 LGHDT and CDR2 YNNKEL come from the germline V gene (reference sequence). V was shortened by 1 base and J by 7 bases, with 13 bases between the two germline ends. The CDR3 sequence: CASSQGPLRGEKLFF. CDR3 nucleotides: TGTGCCAGCAGCCAAGGGCCCCTGAGGGGTGAAAAACTGTTTTTT.

V usage is TRBV12-3 or TRBV12-4 and J usage is TRBJ2-1; D ambiguous. V was cut by 3 bases and J by 0 bases, with 3 bases left in between. The CDR3 consists of 13 residues. CDR3 residues: CASSLNSYNEQFF. In DNA, the CDR3 is TGTGCCAGCAGTTTGAACTCCTACAATGAGCAGTTCTTC.

The V gene is TRBV30, the J gene TRBJ2-4; the D gene is possibly TRBD1 (6 bases). This CDR3 is built from 14 residues. In germline, CDR1 is GTSNPN, CDR2 SVGIG (reference sequence). Trimming left V 2 bases short and J 9 bases short, with 17 bases between. Here the CDR3 reads CAWSPDRPWGIQYF. The CDR3 coding sequence is TGTGCCTGGAGTCCCGACAGGCCCTGGGGCATTCAGTACTTC. Variable domain in full (rest from reference TRBV30 and TRBJ2-4): SQTIHQWPATLVQPVGSPLSLECTVEGTSNPNLYWYRQAAGRGLQLLFYSVGIGQISSEVPQNLSASRPQDRQFILSSKKLLLSDSGFYLCAWSPDRPWGIQYFGAGTRLSVL.

This rearrangement joins TRBV5-1 to TRBJ2-3, with D perhaps TRBD1 or TRBD2 (6 bases each). Trimming shortened V by 4 bases and J by 0 bases, and 9 bases separated the two germline ends. This CDR3 is built from 14 residues. Germline V gene sequence: CDR1 SGHRS, CDR2 YFSETQ. CDR3 protein: CASSPGASTDTQYF. The CDR3 bases are TGCGCCAGCAGCCCGGGGGCCAGCACAGATACGCAGTATTTT.

This sequence joins TRBV19 and TRBJ1-1; D is perhaps TRBD1 (6 bases). CDR1 and CDR2 from the germline V gene are LNHDA and SQIVND (reference sequence). The CDR3 totals 13 residues. The V end was cut by 5 bases, the J end by 8 bases, with 15 bases between. DNA of the CDR3: TGTGCCAGTAGTTTGGACAGACTCCCCGAAGCTTTCTTT. It encodes CASSLDRLPEAFF.

The sample holds one count of this clone. The chain employs TRBV5-4 and TRBJ2-1, with D perhaps matching TRBD2 (6 bases). Trimming removed 2 bases at V and 5 bases at J, with 23 bases between. Germline assignment: CDR1 SGHNT and CDR2 YYREEE (reference sequence). The CDR3 consists of 18 residues. CDR3 DNA: TGTGCCAGCAGCTTCGGGAGTGCAGAGAACGGCTTAGACAATGAGCAGTTCTTC. Protein product: CASSFGSAENGLDNEQFF.

A single count supports this clone. The V call is TRBV10-2, the J call TRBJ1-5; TRBD1 is a possible D gene (5 bases). V was cut by 3 bases and J by 7 bases, with 10 bases left in between. CDR1 is WSHSY and CDR2 is SAAADI in the germline V gene. This CDR3 has 13 residues. CDR3 amino acids: CASSDGGGQPQHF. CDR3 nucleotides: TGCGCCAGCAGTGATGGGGGAGGGCAGCCCCAGCATTTT.